One and the same sample provided the 21 T cell receptor beta chains below, sequenced in a study of CD8+ T cells in alopecia areata. The sample's treatment: oral pan-JAK inhibitor, 5-10 mg twice daily. Reverse transcribed after extraction, RNA yielded cDNA as the sequencing template. TCRdb keeps only in-frame clones here, not all; method: immunoSEQ multiplex PCR. The table has 200,000 or so clones, roughly two fifths seen once. Sequenced material: CD4+ T cells sorted from blood, taken around week 31, from a patient treated with tofacitinib. The source is a human donor with alopecia areata.

The gene calls are TRBV27 and TRBJ2-7; D is perhaps TRBD1 or TRBD2 (5 bases each). The CDR3 has 14 residues. The ends were cut back, 8 bases at V and 0 bases at J, with 14 bases in the middle. In germline, CDR1 is MNHEY, CDR2 SMNVEV (reference sequence). The CDR3 sequence is CASRRELSSYEQYF. The CDR3 DNA is TGTGCCAGCCGCAGGGAGTTAAGCTCCTACGAGCAGTACTTC.

This clone has a handful of counts. The J gene is TRBJ2-7, the V gene TRBV2; TRBD2 matches at 15 bases. The germline V gene has CDR1 SNHLY and CDR2 FYNNEI. With 6 bases clipped from V and 4 bases from J, the junction kept 13 bases outside the gene matches. The CDR3 totals 18 residues. The CDR3 here is CASRPASGTSGRRYEQYF. CDR3 sequence (DNA): TGTGCCAGCAGGCCGGCTTCCGGGACTAGCGGGAGGCGGTACGAGCAGTACTTC.

This chain uses TRBV5-1 with TRBJ1-1; tentative D call: TRBD1 (5 bases). This CDR3 contains 13 residues. V lost 4 bases and J 5 bases, leaving 12 bases between the germline ends. The V gene's germline CDR1 is SGHRS and CDR2 YFSETQ. The CDR3 loop reads CASSDRDGTEAFF. CDR3 sequence (DNA): TGCGCCAGCAGCGACCGGGACGGTACTGAAGCTTTCTTT.

V gene TRBV5-8 combines with J gene TRBJ2-7, with 7 positions matching TRBD1. The germline gives CDR1 SGHTS, CDR2 YDEGEE. Trimming cost V 8 bases and J 7 bases; bases outside gene matches: 12. CDR3 size: 13 residues. CDR3 loop: CASLPQGVGEQYF. CDR3 in DNA: TGTGCCAGTCTCCCCCAGGGGGTAGGAGAGCAGTACTTC.

The V gene is TRBV5-4, the J gene TRBJ2-5, with D perhaps TRBD2 (5 bases). Trimming stripped 3 bases from V and 2 bases from J, with 11 bases between. Germline-derived CDR1 and CDR2 are SGHNT and YYREEE (reference sequence). This CDR3 spans 14 amino acids. The CDR3 sequence: CASSSSSQQETQYF. The CDR3 DNA is TGTGCCAGCAGCTCTAGCAGTCAACAAGAGACCCAGTACTTC.

V gene TRBV7-9 combines with J gene TRBJ1-4, with D possibly TRBD1 on 5 matching bases. Trimming took 0 bases from V and 7 from J, leaving 18 bases between them. CDR1 and CDR2 (germline): SEHNR, FQNEAQ (reference sequence). The CDR3 is 17 residues long. In DNA, the CDR3 is TGTGCCAGCAGCTTAGCCCAACCGGCAAAGGGGAGTGAAAAACTGTTTTTT. This gives the protein CASSLAQPAKGSEKLFF.

This clone was recorded a few times. The genes are TRBV18 and TRBJ1-1; D unclear. The CDR3 covers 15 residues. Trimming stripped 5 bases from V and 2 bases from J, with 15 bases between. The germline V gene has CDR1 KGHSH and CDR2 LQKENI. CDR3 nucleotide sequence: TGTGCCAGCTCATCCAACCCCGGGAGAAACACTGAAGCTTTCTTT. Encoded protein: CASSSNPGRNTEAFF.

In nucleotides, the CDR3 is TGTGCCAGCAGCTTGGGACTGATTAGCAATCAGCCCCAGCATTTT. Amino acid sequence: CASSLGLISNQPQHF. V is TRBV5-6 and J is TRBJ1-5; no clear D gene. Germline lookup yields CDR1 SGHDT and CDR2 YYEEEE. Trimming removed 0 bases at V and 0 bases at J, with 7 bases between. CDR3 length: 15 residues.

In its sample, this clone was seen a few times. An end of the junction does not agree with germline; a read error may underlie this. The genes are TRBV11-2 and TRBJ2-6, with D perhaps TRBD2 (6 bases). Germline values: CDR1 SGHAT, CDR2 FQNNGV. CDR3 length: 12 residues. The CDR3 loop is CASSLRRGLWSF. CDR3 DNA sequence: TGTGCCAGCAGCTTAAGGCGGGGACTTTGGAGTTTC.

This clone was observed many times. The CDR3 DNA reads TGTGCCACCAGCAAACAGGGCGACTACCGTGAAGCTTTCTTT. This codes for CATSKQGDYREAFF. The chain has TRBV15 and TRBJ1-1; possible D gene TRBD1, 6 bases. With 4 bases removed from V and 7 bases from J, the gap between germline ends came to 16 bases. Germline CDR1 reads LNHNV; CDR2 reads YYDKDF (reference sequence). This CDR3 contains 14 residues.

The chain recombines TRBV6-5 with TRBJ1-2; no reliable D call. This CDR3 has 11 residues. Trimming left V 4 bases short and J 4 bases short, with 4 bases between. The germline gives CDR1 MNHEY, CDR2 SVGAGI. In DNA form, the CDR3 reads TGTGCCAGCAGTTCCGGCTATGGCTACACCTTC. Protein product: CASSSGYGYTF.

This rearrangement joins TRBV30 to TRBJ1-2, with D possibly being TRBD1 (6 bases). V was pared by 0 bases and J by 3 bases, with 14 bases between. CDR3 length equals 15 residues. The germline gives CDR1 GTSNPN, CDR2 SVGIG (reference sequence). The CDR3 is CAWSVLAGADYGYTF. CDR3 coding DNA: TGTGCCTGGAGTGTACTGGCAGGGGCAGACTATGGCTACACCTTC.

The chain links TRBV4-1 to TRBJ1-2; D possibly corresponds to TRBD1 (6 bases). Germline V gene lookup returns CDR1 MGHRA and CDR2 YSYEKL. Trimming took 1 base from V and 7 from J, leaving 19 bases between them. This CDR3 comprises 16 residues. The CDR3 DNA sequence: TGCGCCAGCAGCCAAGTAGTGGCTAGGGGGGCCCGTGGCTACACCTTC. Protein sequence: CASSQVVARGARGYTF.

A few counts support this clone. This chain connects TRBV11-1 to TRBJ1-1; a possible D gene is TRBD1 (6 bases). CDR3 length equals 13 residues. The V gene's germline CDR1 is SGHAT and CDR2 FQDESV (reference sequence). V lost 5 bases to trimming and J lost 8 bases, with 15 bases between them. Here the CDR3 reads CASSVDRKLEAFF. CDR3 in DNA: TGTGCCAGCAGCGTAGACAGGAAACTCGAAGCTTTCTTT.

The chain employs TRBV5-1 and TRBJ1-2; 7 bases map to TRBD1. The CDR3 is 13 amino acids. The J segment lost 4 bases and the V segment lost 3 bases, leaving 3 bases of the junction unmatched. CDR1 and CDR2 (germline): SGHRS, YFSETQ. The CDR3 sequence is CASSSGQRYGYTF. The CDR3 DNA reads as TGCGCCAGCAGCTCGGGACAGCGCTATGGCTACACCTTC.

With respect to this clone: In the same sample, other DNA sequences code for this CDR3. The chain recombines TRBV2 with TRBJ2-1, with TRBD1 identical over 9 bases. V was pared by 6 bases and J by 1 base, with 4 bases of the junction left unmatched. This CDR3 comprises 15 residues. Per germline, CDR1 SNHLY and CDR2 FYNNEI. The CDR3 region is CASRAGTGSYNEQFF. The CDR3 DNA reads as TGTGCCAGCAGGGCCGGGACAGGGTCCTACAATGAGCAGTTCTTC.

The rearrangement joins TRBV7-3 to TRBJ2-7; D may be TRBD2 (5 bases). Between the trimmed V and J ends, which lost 2 bases and 5 bases, there was a span of 13 bases. CDR1 and CDR2 from the germline V gene are SGHTA and FQGTGA. This CDR3 has 14 residues. CDR3 nucleotides: TGTGCCAGCAGCTTATACTTGGGAGCCGACGAGCAGTACTTC. Amino acid sequence: CASSLYLGADEQYF.

The rearrangement uses TRBV11-2 and TRBJ2-7, with D unresolved. The CDR3 length is 16 residues. V lost 5 bases to trimming and J lost 2 bases, with 19 bases between them. Germline V CDR1 and CDR2: SGHAT, FQNNGV. For the CDR3, the DNA is TGTGCCAGCAGCCACGAATTCGGCAGGTTGACCTACGAGCAGTACTTC. Translating gives CASSHEFGRLTYEQYF.

The rearrangement links TRBV9 to TRBJ2-5, with TRBD2 as a possible D gene (6 bases). The germline V and J ends were trimmed by 2 bases and 5 bases, with 13 bases remaining between them. Per the germline V gene, CDR1 is SGDLS and CDR2 is YYNGEE. The CDR3 is made up of 14 amino acids. The CDR3 DNA sequence: TGTGCCAGCAGCGTGCCGGGAGCCGGGGAGACCCAGTACTTC. Translating gives CASSVPGAGETQYF.

The chain couples TRBV30 to TRBJ2-7; D gene unclear. Trimming left V 2 bases short and J 5 bases short, with 19 bases between. Germline V gene data show CDR1 as GTSNPN and CDR2 as SVGIG (reference sequence). This CDR3 has 15 residues. The CDR3 DNA sequence: TGTGCCTGGAGTCTCGAGAGTCCGGTCCTGGACGAGCAGTACTTC. Translation: CAWSLESPVLDEQYF.

The sample holds a few counts of this clone. The chain carries TRBV11-1 and TRBJ2-1; tentative D call: TRBD1 (5 bases). This CDR3 comprises 17 residues. V was cut by 2 bases and J by 0 bases, with 14 bases left in between. Germline V gene lookup returns CDR1 SGHAT and CDR2 FQDESV (reference sequence). The CDR3 DNA is TGTGCCAGCAGCTTAATGGGGCAGTCGAGCTCCTACAATGAGCAGTTCTTC. Translating gives CASSLMGQSSSYNEQFF.